This T cell receptor beta chain was sequenced in a study of T cells after yellow fever vaccination. This clonotype came up a few times. As yet, its antigen is unknown. TCRdb reprocessed the 5' RACE reads via MiXCR and lists one record per CDR3 protein. The sample carries 200,000 to 300,000 distinct CDR3 sequences, over 10% recorded once. The study, taken as a whole, reports: Weaker, the secondary response peaked sooner, at day 5 versus 15. The study noted that FACS-sorted repertoires could contain abundant clonotypes contaminating from the bulk population. Relatively few clonotypes were ones that appeared in both CD4 and CD8 compartments. Once the booster was given, most primary-vaccination clones reappeared, at 95% to 97% for CD4 and more than 85% for CD8.

CDR3 length equals 15 residues. Trimming left V 3 bases short and J 3 bases short, with 15 bases between. Looked up from germline, CDR1 is MNHEY and CDR2 is SMNVEV (reference sequence). The source was CD4+ T cells sorted from PBMCs, collected 45 days after the yellow fever booster vaccination. V and J are TRBV27 and TRBJ2-7; possible D gene TRBD1, 5 bases. This receptor was identified in a man aged 25-40 years who received the YFV17D yellow fever vaccine. CDR3 sequence reads: CASSFLDSPYYEQYF. The CDR3 nucleotides are TGTGCCAGCAGTTTCCTCGACAGTCCCTACTACGAGCAGTACTTC.